The 2 T cell receptor beta chains listed next were all sequenced from one sample in a study of shared clonotypes between healthy human individuals. TCRdb's copy holds only in-frame clones and misses some; the assay was immunoSEQ multiplex PCR. The sample contains about 2 million clones, 95% of which appear only once. The sequencing input was naive CD4+ T cells sorted from blood. Documented subset: CD45RA+ positively selected. Receptors were obtained from a man between 18 and 29 years old in good health.

A note on this clone: A read error is possible here, since a much larger clone lies one base away. The chain uses TRBV30 and TRBJ2-3, with unresolved D. With 2 bases removed from V and 0 bases from J, the gap between germline ends came to 6 bases. The germline gives CDR1 GTSNPN, CDR2 SVGIG (reference sequence). The CDR3 extends over 13 amino acids. CDR3 sequence: CAWSILSTDTQYF. The CDR3 DNA reads as TGTGCCTGGAGTATACTTAGCACAGATACGCAGTATTTT.

This chain connects TRBV6-5 to TRBJ1-2; 8 bases are a match to TRBD1. Germline loops: CDR1 MNHEY, CDR2 SVGAGI. The CDR3 consists of 12 residues. The V and J ends lost 5 bases and 8 bases, in that order; junction bases with no gene match: 4. CDR3 amino acids: CASSRTGLGYTF. The CDR3 DNA follows: TGTGCCAGCAGTCGGACAGGGCTGGGCTACACCTTC.